The sequence of this T cell receptor (beta chain) was determined in a study of blood T cell repertoires in COVID-19. Study as a whole: Samples taken during acute and convalescent COVID-19 were collected in the United States, Italy and Spain. T cells, B-cell-depleted T cells, or PBMCs supplied cDNA or gDNA.

Trimming cost V 3 bases and J 6 bases; bases outside gene matches: 8. The length of the CDR3 is 16 residues. From germline, CDR1 is KGHSH and CDR2 LQKENI. Per the study methods: Reference gene primers were amplified, and this amplification served to estimate nucleated cell counts. Using immunoSEQ multiplex PCR, the repertoire was profiled, and TCRdb retains in-frame clones only, with some absent. The V and J calls and clone size are taken from that table; D and trimming were inferred from the DNA. Found here are 200,000 or so clones, 85% to 90% of them singletons; the top ten hold approximately 3%. The sequence derives from a man aged 55 to 69 with acute or convalescent COVID-19. The specimen was peripheral blood. The chain uses TRBV18 and TRBJ1-2, with TRBD1 identical over 12 bases. This chain's CDR3 is CASSPIRDRGLDGYTF. CDR3 coding DNA: TGTGCCAGCTCACCGATCCGGGACAGGGGGCTGGATGGCTACACCTTC.